This TCR beta chain appears in the sequencing data of a study of early T cells in non-severe SARS-CoV-2 infection. General study results and limits: Anti-spike CD8 responses were favored by VDJdb matching, which missed private and CD4 specificities.

This clonotype has a handful of counts. Its antigen is unknown. Unique molecular identifiers were attached to individual cDNA molecules. In TCRdb, the 5' RACE reads were re-called with MiXCR into one record per CDR3 protein. Altogether about 33,000 distinct CDR3 sequences are present, about 4.7% being singletons, with the ten largest covering roughly 14%. Trimming stripped 1 base from V and 4 bases from J, with 14 bases between. Germline loops: CDR1 SGHRS, CDR2 YFSETQ. The CDR3 runs 15 residues. The sequence derives from an adult who was a healthcare worker with PCR-confirmed SARS-CoV-2 infection or an uninfected control (not recorded which). The sequenced sample was whole blood. The V and J genes are TRBV5-1 and TRBJ1-1; possibly TRBD1 for D (5 bases). The DNA for the CDR3 is TGCGCCAGCAGCTTGATGGTAGGGGTAAGCACTGAAGCTTTCTTT. Translated, it gives CASSLMVGVSTEAFF. Combining the CDR3 with reference TRBV5-1 and TRBJ1-1 gives the whole variable domain KAGVTQTPRYLIKTRGQQVTLSCSPISGHRSVSWYQQTPGQGLQFLFEYFSETQRNKGNFPGRFSGRQFSNSRSEMNVSTLELGDSALYLCASSLMVGVSTEAFFGQGTRLTVV.